This is a list of T cell receptor beta chains from one sample in a study of shared clonotypes between healthy human individuals. Only in-frame clones appear in the TCRdb table, and some are missing; sequencing was by immunoSEQ multiplex PCR. The sample consists of a few hundred thousand clones, around 77% of them appearing once. The sample consisted of PBMCs. These receptors all stem from a woman aged 40 to 50 in good health. Some clones in this sample may be carry-over from other donors' samples. Both conserved end residues are part of each CDR3. D genes are given only for firm matches. The size entry is marked missing in some rows and otherwise reads once, few, many or a size class.

abundance	d_gene	v_gene	j_gene	CDR3aa	CDR3nt
NA	NA	TRBV5-6	TRBJ2-5	CASRLAWGRETQYF	TGTGCCAGCAGACTGGCCTGGGGGCGAGAGACCCAGTACTTC
NA	NA	TRBV11-3	TRBJ2-3	CASSLVAGTTDTQYF	TGTGCCAGCAGCTTAGTGGCGGGGACCACAGATACGCAGTATTTT
NA	NA	TRBV29-1	TRBJ1-4	CSVGLANEKLFF	TGCAGCGTCGGGTTGGCTAATGAAAAACTGTTTTTT
NA	NA	TRBV19	TRBJ2-5	CASTLGAGYQETQYF	TGTGCCAGTACCCTGGGGGCAGGGTACCAAGAGACCCAGTACTTC
NA	TRBD2	TRBV28	TRBJ2-7	CASGGDRIYEQYF	TGTGCCTCGGGGGGGGATAGGATCTACGAGCAGTACTTC
NA	TRBD2	TRBV7-9	TRBJ2-3	CASSSTSGTDTQYF	TGTGCCAGCAGCTCGACTAGCGGCACAGATACGCAGTATTTT
NA	TRBD1	TRBV10-3	TRBJ2-7	CACGTASHEQYF	TGTGCCTGTGGGACAGCTAGTCACGAGCAGTACTTC
NA	TRBD1	TRBV5-5	TRBJ1-1	CASSPRPRRQGGTEAFF	TGTGCCAGCAGCCCTAGACCGAGACGACAGGGAGGCACTGAAGCTTTCTTT
NA	NA	TRBV4-2	TRBJ2-7	CASSRRGGGTSTYEQYF	TGTGCCAGCAGTCGCAGAGGGGGGGGGACCTCAACCTACGAGCAGTACTTC
NA	NA	TRBV2	TRBJ1-3	CASRMDISGNTIYF	TGTGCCAGCAGGATGGACATTTCTGGAAACACCATATATTTT
NA	TRBD1	TRBV7-3	TRBJ2-7	CASSLVGTGGYEQYF	TGTGCCAGCAGCTTAGTGGGGACAGGGGGCTACGAGCAGTACTTC
many	NA	TRBV30	TRBJ1-5	CAWSKSRTDQPQHF	TGTGCCTGGAGTAAGTCGAGAACGGATCAGCCCCAGCATTTT
NA	TRBD2	TRBV7-3	TRBJ2-7	CASSLGREGHREQYF	TGTGCCAGCAGCCTCGGCCGGGAGGGCCATCGCGAGCAGTACTTC
few	TRBD1	TRBV11-2	TRBJ2-2	CASSSGQGGPGELFF	TGTGCCAGCAGCTCGGGACAGGGGGGCCCCGGGGAGCTGTTTTTT
NA	TRBD1	TRBV5-1	TRBJ2-5	CASSNWDSQETQYF	TGCGCCAGCAGCAACTGGGACAGTCAAGAGACCCAGTACTTC
NA	TRBD1	TRBV6-5	TRBJ1-2	CASSPQGLANYGYTF	TGTGCCAGCAGTCCACAGGGGTTAGCTAACTATGGCTACACCTTC
NA	TRBD1	TRBV30	TRBJ2-5	CASDRGEAETQYF	TGTGCCTCGGACAGGGGAGAGGCGGAGACCCAGTACTTC
NA	NA	TRBV29-1	TRBJ1-2	CSVEDQGHGYTF	TGCAGCGTTGAAGATCAGGGACATGGCTACACCTTC
NA	TRBD1	TRBV19	TRBJ2-7	CASSVQGAPTYEQYF	TGTGCCAGTAGCGTACAGGGGGCTCCCACCTACGAGCAGTACTTC
once	TRBD2	TRBV6-5	TRBJ2-7	CASRWTSGTYEQYF	TGTGCCAGCAGGTGGACTAGCGGGACCTACGAGCAGTACTTC
NA	NA	TRBV30	TRBJ1-1	CAWSVLPDRNTEAFF	TGTGCCTGGAGTGTACTACCAGACCGGAACACAGAAGCTTTCTTT
NA	NA	TRBV9	TRBJ2-3	CASSDLRDTQYF	TGTGCCAGCAGCGACCTCCGCGATACGCAGTATTTT
NA	NA	TRBV21-1	TRBJ1-5	CASSKARGRSNQPQHF	TGTGCCAGCAGCAAAGCGCGGGGTCGATCAAATCAGCCCCAGCATTTT
NA	NA	TRBV27	TRBJ1-1	CASYPTGSPEAFF	TGTGCCAGCTATCCTACAGGGAGCCCTGAAGCTTTCTTT
NA	NA	TRBV28	TRBJ2-7	CASRSFAIASPYSYEQYF	TGTGCCAGCAGATCCTTTGCTATAGCGTCCCCTTACTCCTACGAGCAGTACTTC
NA	NA	TRBV7-3	TRBJ1-1	CASSLKTATEAFF	TGTGCCAGCAGCTTAAAAACGGCAACTGAAGCTTTCTTT
few	TRBD1	TRBV6-4	TRBJ2-2	CASSDKTGGPTGELFF	TGTGCCAGCAGTGATAAAACAGGGGGCCCCACCGGGGAGCTGTTTTTT
NA	TRBD2	TRBV5-1	TRBJ2-7	CASSLGPPTSGSSYEQYF	TGCGCCAGCAGCTTGGGTCCCCCGACTAGCGGGAGCTCCTACGAGCAGTACTTC
NA	NA	TRBV29-1	TRBJ2-5	CSVGYEPQETQYF	TGCAGCGTTGGTTACGAGCCCCAAGAGACCCAGTACTTC
few	NA	TRBV6-1	TRBJ1-2	CASSEEMVGGYTF	TGTGCCAGCAGTGAAGAAATGGTAGGAGGCTACACCTTC
NA	NA	TRBV5-8	TRBJ1-5	CASSFRGGDQPQHF	TGTGCCAGCAGCTTCCGCGGCGGGGATCAGCCCCAGCATTTT
NA	NA	TRBV30	TRBJ1-6	CAWSVGLGGDSPLHF	TGTGCCTGGAGTGTTGGCCTAGGAGGGGATTCACCCCTCCACTTT
NA	TRBD1	TRBV5-8	TRBJ1-5	CASSRGQGAQPQHF	TGTGCCAGCAGCCGAGGACAGGGGGCTCAGCCCCAGCATTTT
few	NA	TRBV21-1	TRBJ2-7	CASSKSGRGCPYEQYF	TGTGCCAGCAGCAAATCAGGAAGGGGATGTCCCTACGAGCAGTACTTC
NA	NA	TRBV9	TRBJ2-7	CASSVAAARDEQYF	TGTGCCAGCAGCGTAGCAGCGGCCCGGGACGAGCAGTACTTC
NA	TRBD1	TRBV15	TRBJ2-1	CATSTDRGNEQFF	TGTGCCACCAGTACAGACAGGGGCAATGAGCAGTTCTTC
few	TRBD2	TRBV4-1	TRBJ2-4	CASSQGTSGSRAKNIQYF	TGCGCCAGCAGCCAAGGGACTAGCGGGAGCCGGGCCAAAAACATTCAGTACTTC
NA	TRBD1	TRBV5-1	TRBJ2-5	CASSTGTGFSGETQYF	TGCGCCAGCAGCACCGGGACAGGGTTTTCGGGGGAGACCCAGTACTTC
NA	TRBD1	TRBV30	TRBJ1-6	CACRDSNNSPLHF	TGTGCCTGTAGGGACAGCAATAATTCACCCCTCCACTTT
NA	TRBD2	TRBV18	TRBJ2-7	CASSPTQGLAGEQYF	TGTGCCAGCTCACCTACCCAGGGACTAGCGGGCGAGCAGTACTTC
NA	NA	TRBV10-3	TRBJ2-1	CAISEWGPYNEQFF	TGTGCCATCAGTGAGTGGGGTCCCTACAATGAGCAGTTCTTC
once	NA	TRBV7-3	TRBJ2-3	CASSLDWGTQYF	TGTGCCAGCAGCCTGGACTGGGGTACGCAGTATTTT
few	NA	TRBV6-6	TRBJ2-5	CASSPSEGKETQYF	TGTGCCAGCAGCCCAAGTGAGGGGAAAGAGACCCAGTACTTC